This entry describes one TCR beta chain. Patients all relapsed after autologous stem cell transplantation, and there was variation in brentuximab vedotin exposure. The CDR3 spans 16 residues. V trimming: 11 bases; J trimming: 1 base; junction bases outside the gene matches: 13. Germline CDR1 reads MNHGY; CDR2 reads SAAAGT. Data came from immunoSEQ multiplex PCR; TCRdb stores just in-frame clones and leaves some out. The table records tens of thousands of clones, 90% of them present only once. This entry belongs to a study of PD-1 blockade in classical Hodgkin lymphoma. This TCR was recovered from a human donor with classical Hodgkin lymphoma. The starting material was peripheral blood mononuclear cells (PBMCs), obtained at baseline. The gene calls are TRBV6-8 and TRBJ2-1; 8 nucleotides line up with TRBD2. The CDR3 loop is CAAPGGGLQSYNEQFF. Here the CDR3 DNA reads TGTGCCGCGCCGGGGGGGGGCTTACAATCCTACAATGAGCAGTTCTTC.